Listed here are 15 T cell receptor beta chains from one sample, sequenced in a study of blood T cell repertoires in COVID-19. The table came from immunoSEQ multiplex PCR; TCRdb's copy has only in-frame clones and leaves some out. The sample contains around 190,000 clones, 70% to 85% of which appear only once. Sequenced: peripheral blood. These receptors originate from a woman aged 50 to 65 with acute or convalescent COVID-19.

The rearrangement joins TRBV6-5 to TRBJ2-7; TRBD2 is a possible D gene (7 bases). V lost 6 bases and J lost 2, with 17 bases in between. The CDR3 contains 15 residues. Germline assignment: CDR1 MNHEY and CDR2 SVGAGI. The CDR3 loop reads CASRKRGGHAYEQYF. As DNA, the CDR3 is TGTGCCAGCAGAAAGAGGGGGGGGCACGCCTACGAGCAGTACTTC.

J is TRBJ2-1 and V is TRBV18, with TRBD2 as a possible D gene (5 bases). V gave up 3 bases and J gave up 0 bases, with 12 bases separating them. The germline V gene encodes CDR1 KGHSH and CDR2 LQKENI. This CDR3 has 16 amino acids. CDR3 protein: CASSPDRAGSYNEQFF. The CDR3 nucleotides read TGTGCCAGCTCACCGGACCGGGCGGGCTCCTACAATGAGCAGTTCTTC.

This chain uses TRBV12-5 with TRBJ1-5; D not resolved. CDR1 is LGHNT and CDR2 is FRNRAP in the germline V gene. The CDR3 totals 13 residues. The V gene lost 1 base and the J gene lost 6 bases, with 7 bases spanning the gap. As DNA, the CDR3 is TGTGCTAGTGGTTTGGGCCCCAGTCAGCCCCAGCATTTT. The encoded protein is CASGLGPSQPQHF.

The chain uses TRBV27 and TRBJ1-5, with 7 bases lining up with TRBD1. V gave up 4 bases and J gave up 2 bases; unmatched junction bases: 2. CDR3 length: 14 amino acids. Per germline, CDR1 MNHEY and CDR2 SMNVEV (reference sequence). CDR3 residues: CASSWQGGNQPQHF. Written as DNA, the CDR3 is TGTGCCAGCAGTTGGCAGGGGGGCAATCAGCCCCAGCATTTT.

The chain uses TRBV6-5 and TRBJ1-2; 7 bases map to TRBD1. Germline values: CDR1 MNHEY, CDR2 SVGAGI. The CDR3 is 14 residues long. V lost 4 bases and J lost 4; bases outside the gene matches: 6. The CDR3 here is CASSSRDSLYGYTF. CDR3 sequence (DNA): TGTGCCAGCAGTTCACGGGACAGCCTCTATGGCTACACCTTC.

The chain joins TRBV6-5 to TRBJ2-3; D might be TRBD2 (7 bases). V was cut by 8 bases and J by 10 bases, with 25 bases left in between. Germline loops: CDR1 MNHEY, CDR2 SVGAGI. The CDR3 runs to 15 residues. This CDR3 reads CASDRRGTQLPPQYF. CDR3 in DNA: TGTGCCAGCGACAGGCGGGGGACCCAACTCCCGCCGCAGTATTTT.

This clone was seen more than once but under ten times. This chain connects TRBV6-5 to TRBJ1-2, with D unresolved. The V end lost 4 bases, the J end lost 4 bases, and 10 bases lay between the germline ends. Germline V gene lookup returns CDR1 MNHEY and CDR2 SVGAGI. The CDR3 is made up of 13 amino acids. The DNA of the CDR3 is TGTGCCAGCAGTTCCCAGAGGATCTATGGCTACACCTTC. It yields the protein CASSSQRIYGYTF.

This clone was recorded once. The V call is TRBV11-2, the J call TRBJ2-7, with no clear D. This CDR3 spans 11 amino acids. CDR1 and CDR2 (germline): SGHAT, FQNNGV. V lost 5 bases and J 3 bases, leaving 5 bases between the germline ends. The CDR3 protein is CASSEHYEQYF. The CDR3 DNA sequence: TGTGCCAGCAGCGAACACTACGAGCAGTACTTC.

The CDR3 spells CASGVYRGEQFF. The CDR3 DNA follows: TGTGCCAGCGGGGTATACAGGGGAGAGCAGTTCTTC. The genes are TRBV27 and TRBJ2-1, with TRBD1 matching over 7 bases. Germline CDR1 is MNHEY and CDR2 is SMNVEV (reference sequence). The CDR3 runs to 12 residues. Trimming removed 8 bases from V and 10 bases from J; junction bases left unmatched: 8.

Concerning this clone: The junction shows a germline mismatch at one end, possibly a read error. V is TRBV11-2 and J is TRBJ1-6, with a tentative D call TRBD1 (6 bases). The CDR3 runs to 16 residues. The germline V gene has CDR1 SGHAT and CDR2 FQNNGV. The CDR3 coding sequence is TGTGCCAGCAGCGTAGACCGGACAGCCTATAATTCACCCCTCCACTTT. Its protein is CASSVDRTAYNSPLHF.

The chain links TRBV18 to TRBJ1-2, with 10 bases aligning to TRBD1. The germline V gene has CDR1 KGHSH and CDR2 LQKENI. The CDR3 has 15 amino acids. The V and J ends lost 3 bases and 4 bases, in that order; junction bases with no gene match: 5. CDR3 DNA: TGTGCCAGCTCACCCCAGGGACAGGGGTCCTATGGCTACACCTTC. Translating it yields CASSPQGQGSYGYTF. Full variable domain (outside the CDR3, taken from reference TRBV18 and TRBJ1-2): NAGVMQNPRHLVRRRGQEARLRCSPMKGHSHVYWYRQLPEEGLKFMVYLQKENIIDESGMPKERFSAEFPKEGPSILRIQQVVRGDSAAYFCASSPQGQGSYGYTFGSGTRLTVV.

The chain carries TRBV5-1 and TRBJ1-5; D gene unclear. The CDR3 contains 14 residues. The germline V gene has CDR1 SGHRS and CDR2 YFSETQ. V lost 3 bases and J lost 3, with 10 bases in between. CDR3: CASSSDGNNQPQHF. In DNA, the CDR3 is TGCGCCAGCAGCTCTGACGGGAACAATCAGCCCCAGCATTTT.

In DNA form, the CDR3 reads TGTGCCAGCAGCCCCCTGGGGAGGGAAGAAAACGAGCAGTACTTC. The encoded protein is CASSPLGREENEQYF. The chain joins TRBV7-8 to TRBJ2-5; 7 bases align to TRBD2. The end of the DNA is better explained by TRBJ2-7, so the J call may be wrong. Germline V gives CDR1 SGHVS, CDR2 FQNEAQ. The CDR3 sequence is 15 residues long.

The chain links TRBV4-1 to TRBJ2-7, with D maybe TRBD2 (6 bases). The CDR3 is 22 residues long. CDR1 and CDR2 from the germline V gene are MGHRA and YSYEKL. Trimming took 0 bases from V and 3 from J, leaving 33 bases between them. DNA of the CDR3: TGCGCCAGCAGCCAAGATTTGCCCCTCCCTTTTAGACTAGGAACCTCCCGCTACGAGCAGTACTTC. Amino acids: CASSQDLPLPFRLGTSRYEQYF.

The chain joins TRBV5-1 to TRBJ2-2, with D perhaps TRBD2 (6 bases). Germline loops: CDR1 SGHRS, CDR2 YFSETQ. The CDR3 extends over 18 amino acids. Trimming removed 1 base at V and 3 bases at J, with 19 bases between. In DNA form, the CDR3 reads TGCGCCAGCAGCTTGCCGGGCTCCCTTTGGGAGGACACCGGGGAGCTGTTTTTT. This encodes CASSLPGSLWEDTGELFF.